This T cell receptor (beta chain) was captured in a study of technical replicates of blood from several donors. The germline V gene has CDR1 MDHEN and CDR2 SYDVKM. The trim removed 5 bases at V and 4 bases at J, leaving 7 bases unmatched. This CDR3 is 14 amino acids long. TCRdb's table, derived via immunoSEQ multiplex PCR, lists solely in-frame clones and lacks some. The table shows 70,000 to 90,000 clones, with 85% to 95% occurring only once. This TCR came from a human donor in good health. The material sequenced was T cells isolated from PBMCs. The chain carries TRBV28 and TRBJ1-1; 7 bases are shared with TRBD1. CDR3 sequence reads: CASSPPPGGTEAFF. As DNA, the CDR3 is TGTGCCAGCAGTCCGCCTCCAGGGGGCACTGAAGCTTTCTTT.